This T cell receptor (beta chain) appears in the sequencing data of a study of T cells in Graves' hyperthyroidism and ophthalmopathy. Study outcomes and limitations: Blood samples included most of the expanded thyroid clonotypes exceeding 0.001.

Using RNA transcripts as the source, TCR beta CDR3 regions were amplified. First-round RT-PCR of the TCR CDR3 relied on the HTBI primer set. From the multiplex PCR reads, TCRdb called clonotypes with MiXCR, one entry per CDR3 protein. This sample yields approximately 620,000 distinct CDR3 sequences, of which 14% are seen a single time; 5.8% belongs to the top ten. Around 10 ml of fresh peripheral blood supplied the PBMCs. At least ten counts were recorded for this clonotype. The target antigen is unknown. CDR3 length: 14 residues. V was trimmed by 6 bases and J by 1 base, leaving 12 bases between them. Germline V gives CDR1 MNHEY, CDR2 SMNVEV (reference sequence).

The chain is built from TRBV27 and TRBJ1-1; the D gene is possibly TRBD1 (5 bases). The sequence derives from a woman aged 25 to 45 with Graves' hyperthyroidism that later progressed to Graves' ophthalmopathy. The sample comprised blood. This CDR3 reads CASSPGTQNTEAFF. The CDR3 DNA reads as TGTGCCAGCAGCCCCGGGACTCAGAACACTGAAGCTTTCTTT.